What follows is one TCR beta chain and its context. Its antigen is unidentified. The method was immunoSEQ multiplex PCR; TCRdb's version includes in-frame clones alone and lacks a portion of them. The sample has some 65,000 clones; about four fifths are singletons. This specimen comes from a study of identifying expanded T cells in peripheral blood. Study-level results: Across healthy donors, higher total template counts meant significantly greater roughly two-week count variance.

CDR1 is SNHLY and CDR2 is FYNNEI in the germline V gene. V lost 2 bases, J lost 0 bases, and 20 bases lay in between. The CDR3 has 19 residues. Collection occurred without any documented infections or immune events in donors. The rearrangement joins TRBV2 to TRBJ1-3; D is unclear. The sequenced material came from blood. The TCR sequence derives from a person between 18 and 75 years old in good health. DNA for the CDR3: TGTGCCAGCAGTGAACGGGCACGGCGGGCGAGAGGCTCTGGAAACACCATATATTTT. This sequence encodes CASSERARRARGSGNTIYF. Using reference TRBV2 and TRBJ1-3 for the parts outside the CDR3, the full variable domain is EPEVTQTPSHQVTQMGQEVILRCVPISNHLYFYWYRQILGQKVEFLVSFYNNEISEKSEIFDDQFSVERPDGSNFTLKIRSTKLEDSAMYFCASSERARRARGSGNTIYFGEGSWLTVV.